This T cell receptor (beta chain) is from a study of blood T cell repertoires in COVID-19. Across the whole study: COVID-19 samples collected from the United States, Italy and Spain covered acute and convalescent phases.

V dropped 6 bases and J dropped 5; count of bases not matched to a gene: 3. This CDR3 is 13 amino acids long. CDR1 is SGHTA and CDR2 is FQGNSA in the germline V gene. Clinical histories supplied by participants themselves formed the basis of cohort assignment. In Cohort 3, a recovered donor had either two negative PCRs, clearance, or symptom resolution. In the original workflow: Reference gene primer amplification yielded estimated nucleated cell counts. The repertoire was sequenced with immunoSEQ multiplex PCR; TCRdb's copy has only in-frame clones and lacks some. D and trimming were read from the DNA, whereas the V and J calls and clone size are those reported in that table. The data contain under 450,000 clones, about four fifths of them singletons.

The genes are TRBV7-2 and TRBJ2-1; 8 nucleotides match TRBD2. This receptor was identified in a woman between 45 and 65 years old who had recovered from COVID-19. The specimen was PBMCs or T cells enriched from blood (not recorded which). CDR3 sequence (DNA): TGTGCCAGCAGACTAGCGGCCCACAATGAGCAGTTCTTC. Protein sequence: CASRLAAHNEQFF.